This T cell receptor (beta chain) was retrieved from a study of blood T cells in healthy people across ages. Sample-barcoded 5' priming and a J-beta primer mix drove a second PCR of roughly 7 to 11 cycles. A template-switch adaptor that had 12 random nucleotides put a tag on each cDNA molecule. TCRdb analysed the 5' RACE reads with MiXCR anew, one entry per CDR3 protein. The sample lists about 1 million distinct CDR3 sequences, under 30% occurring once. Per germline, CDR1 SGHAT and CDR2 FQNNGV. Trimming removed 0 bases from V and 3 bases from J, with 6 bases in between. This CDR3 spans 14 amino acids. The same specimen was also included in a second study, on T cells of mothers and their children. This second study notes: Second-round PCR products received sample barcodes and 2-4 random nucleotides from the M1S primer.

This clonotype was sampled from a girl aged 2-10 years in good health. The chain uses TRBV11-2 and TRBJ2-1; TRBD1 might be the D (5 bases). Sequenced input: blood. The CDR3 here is CASSLDDSYNEQFF. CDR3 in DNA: TGTGCCAGCAGCTTAGACGACAGCTACAATGAGCAGTTCTTC.